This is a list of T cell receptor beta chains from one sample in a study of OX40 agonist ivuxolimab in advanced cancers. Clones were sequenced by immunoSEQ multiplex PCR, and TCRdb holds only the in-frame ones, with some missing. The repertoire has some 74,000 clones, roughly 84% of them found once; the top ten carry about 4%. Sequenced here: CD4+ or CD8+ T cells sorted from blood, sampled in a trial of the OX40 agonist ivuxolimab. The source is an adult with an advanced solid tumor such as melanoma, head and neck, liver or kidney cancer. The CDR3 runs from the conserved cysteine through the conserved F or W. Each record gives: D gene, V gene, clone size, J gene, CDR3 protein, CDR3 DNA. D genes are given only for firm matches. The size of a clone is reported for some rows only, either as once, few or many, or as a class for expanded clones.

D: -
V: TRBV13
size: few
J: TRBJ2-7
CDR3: CASSSSYEQYF
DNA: TGTGCCAGCAGCTCCTCCTACGAGCAGTACTTC

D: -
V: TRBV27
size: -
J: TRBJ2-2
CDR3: CASSLNVGVGELFF
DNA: TGTGCCAGCAGTTTAAATGTCGGGGTCGGGGAGCTGTTTTTT

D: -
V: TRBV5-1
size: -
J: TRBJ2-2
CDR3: CASSHPNTGELFF
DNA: TGCGCCAGCAGCCACCCCAACACCGGGGAGCTGTTTTTT

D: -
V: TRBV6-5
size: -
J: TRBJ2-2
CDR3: CASRRLEGTGELFF
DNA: TGTGCCAGCAGAAGATTGGAAGGCACCGGGGAGCTGTTTTTT

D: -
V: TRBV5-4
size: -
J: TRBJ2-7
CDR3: CASSLSGRNYEQYF
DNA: TGTGCCAGCAGCTTATCGGGACGCAACTACGAGCAGTACTTC

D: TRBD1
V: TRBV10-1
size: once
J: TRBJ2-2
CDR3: CASSAQGATTGELFF
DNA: TGCGCCAGCAGCGCACAGGGGGCGACGACCGGGGAGCTGTTTTTT

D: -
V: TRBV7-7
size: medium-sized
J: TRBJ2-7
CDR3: CASSAAGNPEQYF
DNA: TGTGCTAGCAGCGCCGCGGGTAACCCCGAGCAGTACTTC

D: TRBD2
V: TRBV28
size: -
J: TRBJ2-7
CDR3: CASSLAGDLYEQYF
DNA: TGTGCCAGCAGTTTGGCGGGGGATCTCTACGAGCAGTACTTC

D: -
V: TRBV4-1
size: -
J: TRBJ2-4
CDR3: CASSREGAVAKNIQYF
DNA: TGCGCCAGCAGCCGCGAGGGTGCAGTAGCCAAAAACATTCAGTACTTC

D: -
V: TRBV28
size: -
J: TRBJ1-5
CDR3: CASSFSRGINQPQHF
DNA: TGTGCCAGCAGTTTTTCCAGGGGTATCAATCAGCCCCAGCATTTT

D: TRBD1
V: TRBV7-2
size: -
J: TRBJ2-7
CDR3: CASSYNRGPYEQYF
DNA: TGTGCCAGCAGCTATAACAGGGGCCCCTACGAGCAGTACTTC

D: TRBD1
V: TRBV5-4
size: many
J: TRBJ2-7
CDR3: CASSSEVQGTYEQYF
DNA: TGTGCCAGCAGCTCGGAGGTACAGGGGACCTACGAGCAGTACTTC

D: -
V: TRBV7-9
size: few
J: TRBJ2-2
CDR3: CASSSRYRGPTGELFF
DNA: TGTGCCAGCAGCTCACGTTATAGAGGGCCCACCGGGGAGCTGTTTTTT

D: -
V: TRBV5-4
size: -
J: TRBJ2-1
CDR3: CASSLEGNEQFF
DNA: TGTGCCAGCAGCTTGGAGGGGAATGAGCAGTTCTTC

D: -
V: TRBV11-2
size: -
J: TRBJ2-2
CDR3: CASSLEGELFF
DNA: TGTGCCAGCAGCTTGGAGGGGGAGCTGTTTTTT

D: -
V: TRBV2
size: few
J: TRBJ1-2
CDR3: CASSPGHREDGYTF
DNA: TGTGCCAGCAGTCCGGGACACCGGGAGGATGGCTACACCTTC

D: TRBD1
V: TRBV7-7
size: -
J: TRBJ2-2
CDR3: CASSLGQGDTGELFF
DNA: TGTGCTAGCAGCTTAGGACAGGGCGACACCGGAGAGCTGTTTTTT

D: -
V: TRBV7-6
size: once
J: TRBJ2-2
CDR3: CASSLASPGRRDTGELFF
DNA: TGTGCCAGCAGCTTAGCTTCCCCAGGCCGGAGAGACACCGGGGAGCTGTTTTTT

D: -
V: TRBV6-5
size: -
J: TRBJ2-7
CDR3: CASRSGQESYEQYF
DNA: TGTGCCAGCAGATCTGGCCAGGAGAGCTACGAGCAGTACTTC

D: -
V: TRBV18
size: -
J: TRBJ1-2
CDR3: CASHTSGAQGGRYYGYTF
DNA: TGTGCCAGCCACACGTCGGGCGCACAGGGCGGGCGATACTATGGCTACACCTTC

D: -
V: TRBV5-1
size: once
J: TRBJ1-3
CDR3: CASSFGLTGNTIYF
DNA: TGCGCCAGCAGCTTCGGACTCACTGGAAACACCATATATTTT

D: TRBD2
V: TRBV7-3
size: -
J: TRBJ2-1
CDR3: CASSVGTSGSDEQFF
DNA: TGTGCCAGCAGCGTTGGGACTAGCGGGAGTGATGAGCAGTTCTTC

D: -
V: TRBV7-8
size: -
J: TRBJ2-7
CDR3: CASSARPYEQYF
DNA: TGTGCCAGCAGCGCGAGACCCTACGAGCAGTACTTC

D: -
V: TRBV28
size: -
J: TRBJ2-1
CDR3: CASSPASVQVGFF
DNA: TGTGCCAGCAGTCCCGCCTCGGTCCAGGTAGGGTTCTTC

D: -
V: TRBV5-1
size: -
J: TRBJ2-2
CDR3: CASSSTLGELFF
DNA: TGCGCCAGCAGCTCGACACTCGGGGAGCTGTTTTTT

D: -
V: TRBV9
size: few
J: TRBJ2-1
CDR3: CASSVDPPGENEQFF
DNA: TGTGCCAGCAGCGTCGACCCCCCGGGGGAAAATGAGCAGTTCTTC

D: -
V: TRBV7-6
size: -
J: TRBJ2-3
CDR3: CASSPQLERDSTQYF
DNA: TGTGCCAGCAGCCCACAGTTGGAGCGGGACAGTACGCAGTATTTT

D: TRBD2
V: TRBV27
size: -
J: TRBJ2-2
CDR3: CATTSWLASGDTGELFF
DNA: TGTGCCACCACTTCCTGGTTGGCTAGCGGAGACACCGGGGAGCTGTTTTTT

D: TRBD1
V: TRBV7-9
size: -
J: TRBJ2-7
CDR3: CAGQADSYEQYF
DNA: TGTGCCGGACAGGCCGACTCCTACGAGCAGTACTTC

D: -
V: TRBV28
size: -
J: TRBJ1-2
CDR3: CASSPGQGAYGYTF
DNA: TGTGCCAGCAGTCCGGGGCAGGGAGCCTATGGCTACACCTTC

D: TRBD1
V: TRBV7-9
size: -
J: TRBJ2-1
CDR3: CASSLRWRGSGQGLNEQFF
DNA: TGTGCCAGCAGCTTACGCTGGCGGGGTTCGGGACAGGGGCTCAATGAGCAGTTCTTC

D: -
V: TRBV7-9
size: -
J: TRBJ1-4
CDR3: CASSLNEGEKLFF
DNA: TGTGCCAGCAGCTTAAACGAGGGTGAAAAACTGTTTTTT

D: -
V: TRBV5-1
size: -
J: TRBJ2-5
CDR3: CASSLSIGQETQYF
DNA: TGCGCCAGCAGCTTGAGTATCGGCCAAGAGACCCAGTACTTC

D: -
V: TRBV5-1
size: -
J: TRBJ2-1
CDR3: CASRPRMTNNEQFF
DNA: TGCGCCAGCAGACCAAGAATGACCAACAATGAGCAGTTCTTC

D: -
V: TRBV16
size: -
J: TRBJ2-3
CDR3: CASSQSAGTDTQYF
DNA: TGTGCCAGCAGCCAATCGGCAGGAACAGATACGCAGTATTTT

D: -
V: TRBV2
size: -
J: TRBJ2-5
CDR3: CASSGGRETQYF
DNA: TGTGCCAGCAGTGGGGGGCGAGAGACCCAGTACTTC

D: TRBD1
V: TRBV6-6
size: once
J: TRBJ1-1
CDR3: CASSYGQVNTEAFF
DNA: TGTGCCAGCAGTTACGGACAGGTAAACACTGAAGCTTTCTTT

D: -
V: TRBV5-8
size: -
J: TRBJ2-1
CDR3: CASSSASRNYNEQFF
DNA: TGTGCCAGCAGCTCAGCTTCGAGAAACTACAATGAGCAGTTCTTC

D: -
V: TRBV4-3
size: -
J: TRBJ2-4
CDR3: CASSQDLFTVQYF
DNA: TGCGCCAGCAGCCAAGACTTGTTTACAGTACAGTACTTC

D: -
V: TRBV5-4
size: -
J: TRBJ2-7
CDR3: CASSPHLGEQYF
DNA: TGTGCCAGCAGCCCACATCTGGGAGAGCAGTACTTC

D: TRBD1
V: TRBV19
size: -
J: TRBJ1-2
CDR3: CASTPRRDSIYGYTF
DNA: TGTGCCAGTACCCCAAGACGGGACAGCATCTATGGCTACACCTTC

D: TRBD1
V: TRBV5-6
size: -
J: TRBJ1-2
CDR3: CASSLGTGFNYGYTF
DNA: TGTGCCAGCAGCTTGGGGACAGGGTTTAACTATGGCTACACCTTC

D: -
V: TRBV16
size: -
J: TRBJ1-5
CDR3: CASSQSQGGPQHF
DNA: TGTGCCAGCAGCCAATCCCAGGGTGGGCCCCAGCATTTT

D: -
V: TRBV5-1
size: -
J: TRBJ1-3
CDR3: CASSLFDGNTIYF
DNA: TGCGCCAGCAGCTTGTTCGACGGAAACACCATATATTTT

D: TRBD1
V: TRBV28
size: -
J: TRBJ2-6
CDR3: CASFHRGRVGANVLTF
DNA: TGTGCCAGTTTTCACAGGGGGCGGGTCGGGGCCAACGTCCTGACTTTC

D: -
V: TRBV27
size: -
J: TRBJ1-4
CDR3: CASSPVQYATNEKLFF
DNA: TGTGCCAGCAGCCCCGTTCAGTATGCAACTAATGAAAAACTGTTTTTT

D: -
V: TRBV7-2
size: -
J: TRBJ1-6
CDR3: CASSLAGRGNSPLHF
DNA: TGTGCCAGCAGCTTAGCAGGACGGGGGAATTCACCCCTCCACTTT

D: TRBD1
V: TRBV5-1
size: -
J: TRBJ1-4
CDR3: CASSAGQGGHGNEKLFF
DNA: TGCGCCAGCAGCGCGGGACAGGGCGGCCATGGTAATGAAAAACTGTTTTTT

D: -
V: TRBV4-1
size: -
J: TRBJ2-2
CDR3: CASSQNLAGELFF
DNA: TGCGCCAGCAGCCAAAACCTGGCTGGGGAGCTGTTTTTT

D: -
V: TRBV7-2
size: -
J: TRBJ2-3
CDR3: CASRNYAPTDTQYF
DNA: TGTGCCAGCAGAAATTACGCCCCCACAGATACGCAGTATTTT

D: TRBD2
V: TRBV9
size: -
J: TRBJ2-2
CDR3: CASTLLAGSNTGELFF
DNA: TGTGCCAGCACCCTTCTAGCGGGATCGAACACCGGGGAGCTGTTTTTT

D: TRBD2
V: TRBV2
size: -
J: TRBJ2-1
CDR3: CASTGREPYNEQFF
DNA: TGTGCCAGCACGGGGCGGGAGCCCTACAATGAGCAGTTCTTC

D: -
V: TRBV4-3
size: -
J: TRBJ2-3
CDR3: CASSHNLQEWWVTDTQYF
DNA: TGCGCCAGCAGCCATAACCTACAGGAGTGGTGGGTCACAGATACGCAGTATTTT

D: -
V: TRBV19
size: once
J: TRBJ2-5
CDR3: CASSIAGTGQETQYF
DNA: TGTGCCAGTAGTATCGCCGGGACCGGACAAGAGACCCAGTACTTC

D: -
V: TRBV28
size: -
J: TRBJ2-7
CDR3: CASNAPSGSSYEQYF
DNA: TGTGCCAGCAACGCCCCGAGCGGAAGCTCCTACGAGCAGTACTTC